This T cell receptor beta chain emerged from a study of T cell responses to AZD1222 COVID-19 vaccine. Study-wide findings and caveats: In all cases, repertoires were sampled only after the peak T cell response. At 160-218 and 743-854, vaccine-associated CD4 TCRs were dominant, and they spanned spike.

Germline CDR1 SSHAT, CDR2 FNYEAQ (reference sequence). The CDR3 is 15 amino acids. Comments on this clone: Its antigen remains unidentified. A read error may produce the germline difference seen at one junction end.

Sequencing used immunoSEQ multiplex PCR; TCRdb keeps in-frame clones, though not all of them. In the table there are approximately 150,000 clones, approximately 88% of which are singletons. The sequencing used peripheral blood, collected 28 days after the second dose of the MenACWY control vaccine. The source of this sequence is an adult who received the MenACWY meningococcal vaccine as a control. This chain joins TRBV7-7 and TRBJ2-5; the D is unclear. CDR3 sequence reads: CASSLGPSAGETQYF. CDR3 nucleotides: TGTGCTAGCAGCTTAGGTCCATCGGCCGGAGAGACCCAGTACTTC.